One T cell receptor beta chain is described in this entry. The antigen is not known. This sample was taken from a study of cytomegalovirus exposure and HLA in healthy donors. In the study overall: The 120 or so validation repertoires used the same platform as the approximately 700 first-cohort repertoires (as reported by a later analysis). Study results and caveats: Listed as cytomegalovirus-associated were over 150 TCR beta chains. There were a few CMV-associated chains whose specificity for CMV antigens was confirmed in vitro. With high specificity and sensitivity, the classifier reportedly diagnosed cytomegalovirus status.

The CDR3 has 15 amino acids. V was clipped by 4 bases and J by 0 bases; unmatched bases: 3. From germline, CDR1 is SGDLS and CDR2 YYNGEE. Libraries were prepared by immunoSEQ multiplex PCR; TCRdb keeps only in-frame clonotypes and omits some of them. The table has about 300,000 clones, approximately 90% seen once. This TCR was recovered from a woman aged 18-35 years in good health and CMV-seronegative. Sequencing input: PBMCs. V usage is TRBV9 and J usage is TRBJ2-3, with 9 bases lining up with TRBD2. The CDR3 is CASSPTSGSTDTQYF. In DNA, the CDR3 is TGTGCCAGCAGCCCAACTAGCGGGAGCACAGATACGCAGTATTTT. Supplemented by reference TRBV9 and TRBJ2-3, the full variable domain reads DSGVTQTPKHLITATGQRVTLRCSPRSGDLSVYWYQQSLDQGLQFLIQYYNGEERAKGNILERFSAQQFPDLHSELNLSSLELGDSALYFCASSPTSGSTDTQYFGPGTRLTVL.